This T cell receptor beta chain was captured by sequencing in a study of cytomegalovirus exposure and HLA in healthy donors. It was with 60 Vbeta and 13 Jbeta primers that the PCR ran. Profiling relied on immunoSEQ multiplex PCR, and the TCRdb table lists in-frame clones only, not all of them. The sample shows fewer than 110,000 clones, more than 65% of them seen only once. Per the germline V gene, CDR1 is SGHNT and CDR2 is YYREEE (reference sequence). V lost 2 bases and J 7 bases, leaving 21 bases between the germline ends. The CDR3 runs to 17 residues. Participants comprised healthy donors of bone marrow. Study-level points and caveats: Data from an earlier analysis indicated that most TCR beta V segments were productive either about 87% or about 30% of the time. Later, an analysis found that common viral pathogens appeared to be linked with several of the most significant clusters. With later analysis, a missense DCLRE1C variant became linked to TCR beta V- and J-gene trimming.

About this clone: The target antigen is unknown.

The chain joins TRBV5-4 to TRBJ2-2; possibly TRBD1 for D (6 bases). The sequencing input was PBMCs. The TCR sequence derives from a woman aged 18-30 years in good health and CMV-seropositive. CDR3 region: CASSLRSTGWLIGELFF. The DNA of the CDR3 is TGTGCCAGCAGCTTAAGGTCAACAGGGTGGTTGATCGGGGAGCTGTTTTTT.